The clone carrying this T cell receptor beta chain was seen a few times. Antigen unknown. This entry is derived from a study of a mutant IDH1 vaccine in newly diagnosed glioma. Study overall: Patients began vaccination 4-6 weeks after radiotherapy alone, or with temozolomide cycles. Held at week 35, visit V12 was the safety follow-up, and visit V13 followed at week 47.

V lost 6 bases to trimming and J lost 11 bases; unmatched junction nucleotides: 14. This CDR3 region has 14 residues. The germline V gene has CDR1 MNHEY and CDR2 SVGAGI. Sample time point: week 35, safety follow-up. Doses consisted of 300 ug of mutant IDH1 20-mer peptide each, paired with topical imiquimod. Clones were sequenced by immunoSEQ multiplex PCR, and TCRdb holds only the in-frame ones, with some missing. The sample records some 29,000 clones, around 79% being singletons. The rearrangement joins TRBV6-5 to TRBJ1-1; 8 nucleotides match TRBD1. The input for sequencing was PBMCs, taken from a glioma patient whose treatment included an IDH1 peptide vaccine. The source is a woman in her twenties or thirties with glioma. Some clones in this sample may be carry-over from other donors' samples. The DNA of the CDR3 is TGTGCCAGCAGAGAGGAGCAGGGGGCTGTGAGGGCTTTCTTT. As protein: CASREEQGAVRAFF.